These T cell receptor beta chains were read from a single sample in a study of metastatic and nonmetastatic thyroid tumors. Through MiXCR, TCRdb re-clonotyped the PCR reads. The sample comprises tens of thousands of clones, 25% to 30% of which are singletons, and around 9.5% rests with the top ten. The sample was blood. The receptors here all came from a female donor with papillary thyroid cancer or a benign thyroid nodule (not recorded which). Some clones in this sample may be carry-over from other donors' samples. Both conserved end residues are part of each CDR3. Each record gives: clone size, D gene, J gene, V gene, CDR3 protein, CDR3 DNA. D genes are given only for firm matches. Clone size, where shown, is once, few, many, or a class for clones that have expanded.

abundance: many; d_gene: .; j_gene: TRBJ2-7; v_gene: TRBV9; CDR3aa: CASSPGGAEQYF; CDR3nt: TGTGCCAGCAGCCCCGGGGGAGCCGAGCAGTACTTC
abundance: many; d_gene: TRBD1; j_gene: TRBJ2-2; v_gene: TRBV6-2/TRBV6-3; CDR3aa: CASRARGPGELFF; CDR3nt: TGTGCCAGCAGGGCGAGGGGGCCCGGGGAGCTGTTTTTT
abundance: many; d_gene: .; j_gene: TRBJ2-3; v_gene: TRBV6-1; CDR3aa: CASNEGGGDTQYF; CDR3nt: TGTGCCAGCAACGAGGGGGGCGGAGATACGCAGTATTTT
abundance: many; d_gene: .; j_gene: TRBJ2-7; v_gene: TRBV2; CDR3aa: CASSEAWPDPSYEQYF; CDR3nt: TGTGCCAGCAGTGAAGCATGGCCTGACCCCTCCTACGAGCAGTACTTC
abundance: once; d_gene: TRBD1; j_gene: TRBJ1-5; v_gene: TRBV7-2; CDR3aa: CASSLETGWNQPQHF; CDR3nt: TGTGCCAGCAGCTTAGAGACAGGGTGGAATCAGCCCCAGCATTTT
abundance: many; d_gene: .; j_gene: TRBJ1-2; v_gene: TRBV2; CDR3aa: CASSEGLQGYGYTF; CDR3nt: TGTGCCAGCAGTGAGGGGCTCCAGGGCTATGGCTACACCTTC
abundance: many; d_gene: TRBD1; j_gene: TRBJ1-2; v_gene: TRBV5-1; CDR3aa: CASSPGRDRADGYTF; CDR3nt: TGCGCCAGCAGCCCGGGGAGGGACAGGGCTGATGGCTACACCTTC
abundance: .; d_gene: .; j_gene: TRBJ2-7; v_gene: TRBV19; CDR3aa: CASTTASQGRYEQYF; CDR3nt: TGTGCCAGTACAACGGCGAGTCAGGGCCGCTACGAGCAGTACTTC
abundance: .; d_gene: .; j_gene: TRBJ2-7; v_gene: TRBV7-6; CDR3aa: CASSLVAEGVAGDDEQYF; CDR3nt: TGTGCCAGCAGCTTAGTAGCGGAAGGGGTGGCAGGTGACGACGAGCAGTACTTC
abundance: few; d_gene: TRBD1; j_gene: TRBJ2-2; v_gene: TRBV12-3/TRBV12-4; CDR3aa: CASTAADRATGELFF; CDR3nt: TGTGCCAGCACGGCGGCGGACAGGGCCACCGGGGAGCTGTTTTTT
abundance: once; d_gene: TRBD1; j_gene: TRBJ2-7; v_gene: TRBV5-6; CDR3aa: CASSLQGAVTLTYEQYF; CDR3nt: TGTGCCAGCAGTCTACAGGGGGCTGTAACCCTAACCTACGAGCAGTACTTC
abundance: many; d_gene: TRBD1; j_gene: TRBJ2-1; v_gene: TRBV5-1; CDR3aa: CASSFTGETYNEQFF; CDR3nt: TGCGCCAGCAGCTTCACAGGGGAGACCTACAATGAGCAGTTCTTC
abundance: few; d_gene: .; j_gene: TRBJ2-6; v_gene: TRBV6-2/TRBV6-3; CDR3aa: CASSYSGTRSGANVLTF; CDR3nt: TGTGCCAGCAGTTACTCGGGCACCCGCTCTGGGGCCAACGTCCTGACTTTC
abundance: .; d_gene: .; j_gene: TRBJ2-5; v_gene: TRBV7-9; CDR3aa: CASSHPGPAVGETEYF; CDR3nt: TGTGCCAGCAGCCACCCGGGACCGGCGGTTGGAGAGACCGAGTACTTC
abundance: few; d_gene: .; j_gene: TRBJ2-2; v_gene: TRBV19; CDR3aa: CASKFRANTGELSF; CDR3nt: TGTGCCAGTAAATTCAGGGCGAACACCGGTGAGCTGTCTTTT
abundance: many; d_gene: .; j_gene: TRBJ1-5; v_gene: TRBV9; CDR3aa: CASSVGWDQPQHF; CDR3nt: TGTGCCAGCAGCGTAGGATGGGATCAGCCCCAGCATTTT
abundance: many; d_gene: TRBD1; j_gene: TRBJ2-1; v_gene: TRBV3-1; CDR3aa: CASSQDDRAEQFF; CDR3nt: TGTGCCAGCAGCCAAGACGACAGGGCTGAGCAGTTCTTC
abundance: medium-sized; d_gene: TRBD2; j_gene: TRBJ2-7; v_gene: TRBV10-2; CDR3aa: CASSGGLAGAYEQYF; CDR3nt: TGCGCCAGCAGTGGAGGACTAGCGGGAGCCTACGAGCAGTACTTC
abundance: many; d_gene: .; j_gene: TRBJ2-1; v_gene: TRBV20-1; CDR3aa: CSARGGSDYNEQFF; CDR3nt: TGCAGTGCTAGAGGGGGATCTGATTACAATGAGCAGTTCTTC
abundance: few; d_gene: TRBD1; j_gene: TRBJ1-6; v_gene: TRBV6-1; CDR3aa: CASSAVIDRVSSPLHF; CDR3nt: TGTGCCAGCAGTGCGGTCATCGACAGGGTGTCTTCACCCCTCCACTTT
abundance: few; d_gene: TRBD2; j_gene: TRBJ2-7; v_gene: TRBV28; CDR3aa: CASSSGGSYEQYF; CDR3nt: TGTGCCAGCAGTTCCGGGGGGTCCTACGAGCAGTACTTC
abundance: .; d_gene: .; j_gene: TRBJ2-5; v_gene: TRBV24-1; CDR3aa: CATSDPEVAQEAQYF; CDR3nt: TGTGCCACCAGTGACCCAGAGGTAGCACAAGAGGCCCAGTACTTC
abundance: many; d_gene: TRBD1; j_gene: TRBJ2-7; v_gene: TRBV5-8; CDR3aa: CASNLYRGEQYF; CDR3nt: TGTGCCAGCAACCTGTACAGGGGCGAGCAGTACTTC
abundance: many; d_gene: .; j_gene: TRBJ1-2; v_gene: TRBV10-3; CDR3aa: CAISESSVGPNYGYTF; CDR3nt: TGTGCCATCAGTGAGTCCTCAGTCGGCCCTAACTATGGCTACACCTTC
abundance: few; d_gene: .; j_gene: TRBJ2-6; v_gene: TRBV27; CDR3aa: CATRWVTGANFLTF; CDR3nt: TGTGCCACCCGGTGGGTAACTGGGGCCAACTTCCTGACTTTC
abundance: many; d_gene: TRBD1; j_gene: TRBJ2-3; v_gene: TRBV29-1; CDR3aa: CSVARRTGQDTQYF; CDR3nt: TGCAGCGTTGCCCGCCGGACAGGGCAAGATACGCAGTATTTT